A selection of T cell receptor beta chains follows, all from one sample in a study of cytomegalovirus exposure and HLA in healthy donors. The method was immunoSEQ multiplex PCR; TCRdb's version includes in-frame clones alone and lacks a portion of them. The profile covers more than 50,000 clones, with less than 85% appearing a single time and approximately 19% taken by the ten largest. The specimen sequenced was PBMCs. The receptors originated from an older woman in good health and CMV-seropositive. CDR3s include the opening cysteine and the closing phenylalanine or tryptophan. Each record gives: CDR3 length, D gene, clone size, V gene, J gene, CDR3 DNA, CDR3 protein. A D gene is named only where the DNA matches it firmly. Expanded clones get a size class; other rows say once, few or many, or leave the size out.

>13|-|-|TRBV10-3|TRBJ1-3
TGTGCCATCAGCCCTTTGGGGGGGACGGTCATATATTTT
CAISPLGGTVIYF
>16|TRBD1|-|TRBV11-2|TRBJ2-1
TGTGCCAGCAGCTTAAGTGCCCCGGACAGGGGCAATGAGCAGTTCTTC
CASSLSAPDRGNEQFF
>15|TRBD2|-|TRBV7-3|TRBJ2-5
TGTGCCAGCAGCCCAGGGACTAGCGGGGTAGAGACCCAGTACTTC
CASSPGTSGVETQYF
>17|-|-|TRBV18|TRBJ2-3
TGTGCCAGCTCACCACTAAGTAGGACAATAAGCACAGATACGCAGTATTTT
CASSPLSRTISTDTQYF
>15|-|-|TRBV5-1|TRBJ2-3
TGCGCCAGCAGCTTCGCTAGCGATGAGACAGATACGCAGTATTTT
CASSFASDETDTQYF
>15|TRBD1|-|TRBV13|TRBJ1-1
TGTGCCAGCAGCACGCTGGGACAGGTCAGCTCTGAAGCTTTCTTT
CASSTLGQVSSEAFF
>16|TRBD2|once|TRBV6-6|TRBJ2-1
TGTGCCAGCAGCTCCCTACCCGGGGGGGGAGACAATGAGCAGTTCTTC
CASSSLPGGGDNEQFF
>11|-|-|TRBV6-5|TRBJ1-1
TGTGCCAGCAGCATGCAGGGTAATTCTTTCTTT
CASSMQGNSFF
>15|TRBD1|-|TRBV6-5|TRBJ1-1
TGTGCCAGCAGACCTTCCGGGACAGATAACACTGAAGCTTTCTTT
CASRPSGTDNTEAFF
>16|TRBD1|-|TRBV7-9|TRBJ1-1
TGTTCCAGCAGCCGGTACCGGGACAGGCTGAACACTGAAGCTTTCTTT
CSSSRYRDRLNTEAFF
>15|-|-|TRBV7-2|TRBJ1-1
TGTGCCAGCAGCTGGAACGGGAATATGAACACTGAAGCTTTCTTT
CASSWNGNMNTEAFF
>14|TRBD1|-|TRBV7-9|TRBJ1-1
TGTGCCAGCAGCTGGGGGGACAGGGTCACTGAAGCTTTCTTT
CASSWGDRVTEAFF
>12|-|-|TRBV27|TRBJ2-7
TGTGCCAGCAGTCATGGGGGGAACGAGCAGTACTTC
CASSHGGNEQYF
>14|-|-|TRBV5-1|TRBJ1-1
TGCGCCAGCGTCCGGGAGGAATTGAACACTGAAGCTTTCTTT
CASVREELNTEAFF
>15|TRBD2|-|TRBV5-1|TRBJ2-3
TGCGCCAGCAGTAGGACTAGCGGGGAGCCAGATACGCAGTATTTT
CASSRTSGEPDTQYF
>13|-|-|TRBV2|TRBJ1-3
TGTGCCACCTCGACAGACTCTGGAAACACCATATATTTT
CATSTDSGNTIYF
>15|TRBD1|-|TRBV7-7|TRBJ2-3
TGTGCCAGCAGCCCTACGGGACAGCACACAGATACGCAGTATTTT
CASSPTGQHTDTQYF
>13|TRBD1|few|TRBV6-5|TRBJ1-1
TGTGCCAGCAACCTAGACAGGGCCACTGAAGCTTTCTTT
CASNLDRATEAFF
>16|TRBD2|-|TRBV7-9|TRBJ2-3
TGTGCCAGCAGCTCAGTAGCGGGGCGTAGCACAGATACGCAGTATTTT
CASSSVAGRSTDTQYF
>14|TRBD1|once|TRBV5-8|TRBJ1-4
TGTGCCAGCAACTGGGGACAGGGTGGTGAAAAACTGTCTTTT
CASNWGQGGEKLSF
>15|TRBD1|-|TRBV30|TRBJ1-3
TGTGCCTGGAGTGGCGGGACAGCCTCTGGAAACACCATATATTTT
CAWSGGTASGNTIYF
>13|-|-|TRBV2|TRBJ1-6
TGTGCCAGCAGTTGGGGAGGGAATTCACCCCTCCACTTT
CASSWGGNSPLHF
>14|TRBD2|-|TRBV6-1|TRBJ2-1
TGTGCCACCCAGCGGGACGAGTCCTACAATGAGCAGTTCTTC
CATQRDESYNEQFF
>16|-|few|TRBV6-1|TRBJ1-5
TGTGCCAGCAGTGAAGGGGCGGGATTGCAGTACCAGCCCCAGCATTTT
CASSEGAGLQYQPQHF
>14|-|-|TRBV4-3|TRBJ1-1
TGCGCCAGCAGCCAGCGGACAGCGAACACTGAAGCTTTCTTT
CASSQRTANTEAFF
>14|-|few|TRBV7-2|TRBJ1-5
TGTGCCAGCAGTGTAGGGGCAGGGAATCAGCCCCAGCATTTT
CASSVGAGNQPQHF
>13|-|-|TRBV4-1|TRBJ2-5
TGCGCCAGCAGTGCGGCGGGGGCAGAGACCCAGTACTTC
CASSAAGAETQYF
>16|-|-|TRBV7-9|TRBJ2-4
TGTGCCAGCAGCTTAGCGGGTGTGGAGGCCAAAAACATTCAGTACTTC
CASSLAGVEAKNIQYF
>15|-|once|TRBV7-2|TRBJ1-5
TGTGCCAGCAGCTTATTTTCAGGGGCGGTCGGGCCCCAGCATTTT
CASSLFSGAVGPQHF
>15|-|-|TRBV19|TRBJ2-2
TGTGCCAGTAGTATAGGGGCAGGGAATACCGGGGAGCTGTTTTTT
CASSIGAGNTGELFF
>15|-|-|TRBV29-1|TRBJ2-2
TGCAGCGTTCGGGGAGGCATACCGAACACCGGGGAGCTGTTTTTT
CSVRGGIPNTGELFF
>17|-|-|TRBV9|TRBJ2-5
TGTGCCAGCAGTATTTCCCTAGGGGGGAGGGGACAAGAGACCCAGTACTTC
CASSISLGGRGQETQYF
>15|-|few|TRBV5-6|TRBJ2-7
TGTGCCAGCAGCATCGGACCGGGATACTCCTACGAGCAGTACTTC
CASSIGPGYSYEQYF